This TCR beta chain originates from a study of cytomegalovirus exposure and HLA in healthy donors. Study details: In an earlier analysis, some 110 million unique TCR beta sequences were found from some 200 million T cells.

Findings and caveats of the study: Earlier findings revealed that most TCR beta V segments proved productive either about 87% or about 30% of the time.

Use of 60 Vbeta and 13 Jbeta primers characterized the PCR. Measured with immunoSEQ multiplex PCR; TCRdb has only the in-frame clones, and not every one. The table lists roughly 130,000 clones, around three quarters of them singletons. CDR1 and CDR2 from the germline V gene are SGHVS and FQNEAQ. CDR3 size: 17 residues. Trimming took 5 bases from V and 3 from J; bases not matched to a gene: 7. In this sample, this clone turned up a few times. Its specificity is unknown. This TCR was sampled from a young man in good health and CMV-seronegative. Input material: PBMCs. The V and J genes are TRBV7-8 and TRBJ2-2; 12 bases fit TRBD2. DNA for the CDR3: TGTGCCAGCAGCCCAAGGACTAGCGGGACATACACCGGGGAGCTGTTTTTT. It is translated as CASSPRTSGTYTGELFF.